Given below is one T cell receptor (beta chain) in context. Sorting of PBMCs yielded the CD4+ and CD8+ T cells. This sample is drawn from a study of CD8+ T cells in alopecia areata. After removal of 5 bases from V and 4 bases from J, the junction contained 9 bases not matched to a gene. Germline CDR1 is MNHNS and CDR2 is SASEGT. The CDR3 has 15 amino acids. RNA was isolated and reverse transcribed to cDNA, the sequencing template. Sequencing was performed with immunoSEQ multiplex PCR; in TCRdb, only in-frame clones are kept and a portion is missing. The sample gives a few hundred thousand clones, roughly two thirds of which show up once; around 1.2% is in the top ten.

This chain connects TRBV6-1 to TRBJ2-7, with 9 bases identical to TRBD1. The TCR was taken from a human donor with alopecia areata. The sample consisted of CD4+ T cells sorted from blood, taken at week 0. DNA of the CDR3: TGTGCCAGCAGTCGCCCCGGGACAGGGCTTTACGAGCAGTACTTC. The encoded protein is CASSRPGTGLYEQYF.